This T cell receptor beta chain was recovered during a study of blood T cell repertoires in COVID-19 (dated by TCRdb to about 2020). Regarding the complete study: Collaborator samples came from the United States, Italy and Spain and covered acute and convalescent phases of COVID-19. The prospective study material was composed of cDNA or gDNA derived from T cells, B-cell-depleted T cells, or PBMCs. The dataset comprised deeply sampled blood TCRbeta repertoires from subjects exposed to, actively infected with, or recovered from COVID-19. A freely available public database, intended as a resource for researchers studying the immune response to SARS-CoV-2, is where the repertoires were released. The samples were drawn from two sources: the first 160 participants of the ongoing ImmuneRACE study, and approximately 1,300 subjects contributed by 6 global collaborators. Sample metadata almost always included a de-identified subject ID, COVID-19 status, age in years and sex. Where HLA class I and class II types were available, the types were taken from metadata supplied by the sample provider, not from assay-based typing. Summary of the overall study and its limitations: How much clinical and demographic metadata was included differed by source and by participant, and the metadata was provided uncurated.

At one collaborating source in Seattle, patients were enrolled during active infection and were followed longitudinally through the course of disease. Collaborating institutions collected whole blood in K2EDTA tubes following their own protocols. For TCRbeta analysis, collaborators shipped samples in one of three forms: frozen whole blood, isolated PBMCs, or DNA extracted from either of those sample types. From the germline V gene, CDR1 is SGHAT and CDR2 is FQNNGV. Including the terminal cysteine and phenylalanine, the CDR3 comprises 15 residues. CDR3 DNA is the only sequence kept; it has 45 bases, read in frame from the first base. V loses 8 bases at its end and J loses 11 bases; junction bases beyond the gene matches: 13. Regarding this clone: Its antigen is currently not known. No much larger clone is present one base from it, and per-base qualities are unavailable.

The immunoSEQ Assay, a bias-controlled multiplex PCR, was used to amplify TCRbeta CDR3 regions from genomic DNA. In the original analysis: Within the assay, amplification of reference gene primers was used to estimate how many nucleated cells each sample contained. To quantify the absolute abundance of each unique TCRbeta CDR3 rearrangement, sequence reads were collapsed and filtered. For each sample, productive Simpson clonality was calculated as the square root of Simpson's diversity index over productive rearrangements. TCRdb holds this immuneACCESS table with in-frame rearrangements only. Some clones are missing; in checked studies, unresolved V genes explain under half, and the rest has no known cause. V and J calls and clone size are given by that table; D and trimming were obtained from the DNA. A total of some 350,000 clones appear in this sample, around 87% of them only once. About 6% of the sample comes from the top ten.

The TCR comes from a woman aged 50 to 65 with COVID-19, enrolled during active disease. The specimen was peripheral blood. The V and J genes are TRBV11-2 and TRBJ1-6, with 9 junctional bases fitting TRBD1. The DNA is as follows: TGTGCCAGCTCCCTTTCGGGACAGGGAGGGACACCCCTCCACTTT. Translation gives CASSLSGQGGTPLHF.